These 27 T cell receptor beta chains originate from one sample sequenced in a study of CD8+ T cells in alopecia areata. RNA extraction was followed by reverse transcription into cDNA, which acted as the sequencing template. Profiling relied on immunoSEQ multiplex PCR, and the TCRdb table lists in-frame clones only, not all of them. The data show over 70,000 clones, approximately 70% seen once. Treatment noted: oral pan-JAK inhibitor, 5-10 mg twice daily. Sample: CD8+ T cells sorted from blood, taken at week 24, from a patient treated with tofacitinib. These receptors came from a human donor with alopecia areata.

This clone was detected a few times. The CDR3 region has the DNA TGTGCCAGCAGTGCTCGAGCGGGGTCCACCGGGGAGCTGTTTTTT. Translated, it gives CASSARAGSTGELFF. V gene TRBV6-5 combines with J gene TRBJ2-2; 7 positions match TRBD2. J was trimmed by 4 bases and V by 5 bases; bases with no gene match: 7. Per germline, CDR1 MNHEY and CDR2 SVGAGI. This CDR3 contains 15 residues.

This clone was counted only a few times. This chain connects TRBV30 to TRBJ1-2, with TRBD1 as a possible D gene (6 bases). Germline V gene lookup returns CDR1 GTSNPN and CDR2 SVGIG (reference sequence). V was shortened by 3 bases and J by 2 bases, with 16 bases between the two germline ends. This CDR3 spans 15 amino acids. The CDR3 bases are TGTGCCTGGAGCGAACCTTTACAGGGAAACTATGGCTACACCTTC. Translated, it gives CAWSEPLQGNYGYTF.

The V gene is TRBV25-1, the J gene TRBJ2-2; the match to TRBD1 covers 8 bases. The CDR3 extends over 15 amino acids. Germline V gene lookup returns CDR1 MGHDK and CDR2 SYGVNS. The J segment lost 6 bases and the V segment lost 8 bases, leaving 11 bases of the junction unmatched. CDR3 bases: TGTGCCAGCTGCGGGAACAGGGGGTATGCCGGGGAGCTGTTTTTT. Translation: CASCGNRGYAGELFF.

This clone was found many times. For the CDR3, the DNA is TGTGCCAGCGTCCTTGGGGCAGGACCGAGCTATGGCTACACCTTC. Amino acid sequence: CASVLGAGPSYGYTF. The V gene is TRBV6-5, the J gene TRBJ1-2, with D maybe TRBD1 (5 bases). V gave up 8 bases and J gave up 4 bases, with 20 bases separating them. This CDR3 is built from 15 residues. Germline V gene data show CDR1 as MNHEY and CDR2 as SVGAGI.

This chain links TRBV5-1 with TRBJ2-3; D is ambiguous. The V end was cut by 4 bases, the J end by 3 bases, with 15 bases between. The CDR3 consists of 15 residues. Germline V gives CDR1 SGHRS, CDR2 YFSETQ. For the CDR3, the DNA is TGCGCCAGCAGCCCGGGCGAGGCCGGGACAGATACGCAGTATTTT. The encoded protein is CASSPGEAGTDTQYF.

Only a few counts were recorded for this clone. V usage is TRBV27 and J usage is TRBJ2-1; D ambiguous. CDR1 MNHEY and CDR2 SMNVEV come from the germline V gene (reference sequence). This CDR3 is 15 amino acids long. Trimming took 1 base from V and 5 from J, leaving 12 bases between them. CDR3 region: CASSLWLSQHNEQFF. Written as DNA, the CDR3 is TGTGCCAGCAGTTTATGGCTATCACAGCACAATGAGCAGTTCTTC.

This clone came up once. The genes are TRBV6-1 and TRBJ2-1, with unresolved D. This CDR3 region has 13 residues. From germline, CDR1 is MNHNS and CDR2 SASEGT. Trimming pared 4 bases from V and 8 bases from J, leaving 12 bases between. The CDR3 DNA is TGTGCCAGCAGTGTGGTACCACCAGATGAGCAGTTCTTC. It specifies CASSVVPPDEQFF.

The rearrangement uses TRBV2 and TRBJ2-5; D could derive from TRBD1 or TRBD2 (5 bases each). The germline CDR1 and CDR2 sequences are SNHLY and FYNNEI. V shed 5 bases and J shed 0 bases, with 16 bases lying between them. The length of the CDR3 is 16 residues. Here the CDR3 DNA reads TGTGCCAGCAGTCCACCAGGGAGTAGACACCAAGAGACCCAGTACTTC. Its translation: CASSPPGSRHQETQYF.

This chain connects TRBV6-6 to TRBJ2-1; TRBD1 aligns across 7 bases. With 0 bases clipped from V and 6 bases from J, the junction kept 5 bases outside the gene matches. The CDR3 contains 15 residues. Per the germline V gene, CDR1 is MNHNY and CDR2 is SVGAGI (reference sequence). CDR3 bases: TGTGCCAGCAGTTACTCCACAGGGGCGATCAATGAGCAGTTCTTC. It translates to CASSYSTGAINEQFF.

This chain joins TRBV7-6 and TRBJ2-7, with 8 bases that match TRBD1. V lost 8 bases, J lost 4 bases, and 10 bases stayed unmatched. Germline-derived CDR1 and CDR2 are SGHVS and FNYEAQ. The CDR3 is 14 amino acids. CDR3 sequence (DNA): TGTGCCAGCCAAGTCGGGACAGGACTTTACGAGCAGTACTTC. Amino acids: CASQVGTGLYEQYF.

The chain links TRBV5-1 to TRBJ2-5, with a possible D match to TRBD1 (5 bases). The germline CDR1 and CDR2 sequences are SGHRS and YFSETQ. The CDR3 extends over 14 amino acids. Trimming removed 2 bases at V and 0 bases at J, with 8 bases between. CDR3 region: CASSLDSNQETQYF. In nucleotides, the CDR3 is TGCGCCAGCAGCTTAGACAGCAACCAAGAGACCCAGTACTTC.

This clone was recorded a few times. The chain uses TRBV27 and TRBJ2-5; TRBD1 matches at 7 bases. V lost 6 bases to trimming and J lost 4 bases; unmatched junction nucleotides: 11. The CDR3 runs 15 residues. Germline V CDR1 and CDR2: MNHEY, SMNVEV (reference sequence). CDR3 amino acids: CASSSRTGARETQYF. CDR3 bases: TGTGCCAGCAGCTCTCGAACAGGGGCGAGAGAGACCCAGTACTTC.

Note on this clone: The junction differs from germline at one of its ends, possibly a read error. J is TRBJ2-2 and V is TRBV4-3, with 8 bases lining up with TRBD2. The CDR3 length is 14 residues. The germline V gene has CDR1 LGHNA and CDR2 YSLEER. DNA of the CDR3: TGCGCCAGCAGACAAGCGGGAGACACCGGGGAGCTGTTTTTT. This gives the protein CASRQAGDTGELFF.

This chain links TRBV19 with TRBJ2-1, with TRBD2 matching over 10 bases. The germline CDR1 and CDR2 sequences are LNHDA and SQIVND (reference sequence). V lost 5 bases to trimming and J lost 7 bases; unmatched junction nucleotides: 8. The CDR3 is 15 residues long. CDR3 amino acids: CASSPLAGADNEQFF. In DNA form, the CDR3 reads TGTGCCAGTAGTCCTCTAGCGGGAGCGGATAATGAGCAGTTCTTC.

The chain combines TRBV28 with TRBJ2-1, with D possibly being TRBD1 (7 bases). Germline CDR1 and CDR2: MDHEN and SYDVKM. V was pared by 6 bases and J by 4 bases, with 19 bases between. The CDR3 is 16 residues long. The CDR3 region is CASSPQTGRSYNEQFF. The CDR3 DNA sequence: TGTGCCAGCAGCCCACAGACAGGGAGGTCATACAATGAGCAGTTCTTC. The variable domain in full, completed from reference TRBV28 and TRBJ2-1, reads DVKVTQSSRYLVKRTGEKVFLECVQDMDHENMFWYRQDPGLGLRLIYFSYDVKMKEKGDIPEGYSVSREKKERFSLILESASTNQTSMYLCASSPQTGRSYNEQFFGPGTRLTVL.

This rearrangement joins TRBV7-9 to TRBJ1-2; no definite D call. Trimming pared 1 base from V and 4 bases from J, leaving 10 bases between. The germline CDR1 and CDR2 sequences are SEHNR and FQNEAQ (reference sequence). The CDR3 loop spans 14 amino acids. The CDR3 DNA reads as TGTGCCAGCAGCTTAGGACAAGCGGGCTATGGCTACACCTTC. This gives the protein CASSLGQAGYGYTF.

The chain combines TRBV4-2 with TRBJ2-3, with D perhaps TRBD1 or TRBD2 (5 bases each). With 3 bases removed from V and 0 bases from J, the gap between germline ends came to 7 bases. Germline loops: CDR1 LGHNA, CDR2 YNFKEQ. The CDR3 loop spans 14 amino acids. In DNA, the CDR3 is TGTGCCAGCAGCCAGGGGGATAGCACAGATACGCAGTATTTT. Translated: CASSQGDSTDTQYF.

This clone was detected only a few times. The chain links TRBV6-5 to TRBJ1-2, with 7 bases aligning to TRBD1. The germline V gene encodes CDR1 MNHEY and CDR2 SVGAGI. With 0 bases clipped from V and 4 bases from J, the junction kept 2 bases outside the gene matches. The CDR3 consists of 14 residues. CDR3 region: CASSYSSGGYGYTF. CDR3 sequence (DNA): TGTGCCAGCAGTTACTCCTCAGGGGGCTATGGCTACACCTTC.

V gene TRBV7-3 combines with J gene TRBJ2-2; no firm D call. The V and J ends lost 11 bases and 1 base respectively, with 8 bases between them. Germline CDR1 is SGHTA and CDR2 is FQGTGA. The CDR3 runs 12 residues. Here the CDR3 DNA reads TGTGCCGCCCAGGAGAACACCGGGGAGCTGTTTTTT. Its translation: CAAQENTGELFF.

The V and J genes are TRBV4-3 and TRBJ2-3; possible D gene TRBD2, 5 bases. Deletions cut 0 bases from V and 3 bases from J, with 16 bases between. Germline CDR1 LGHNA, CDR2 YSLEER. This CDR3 contains 17 residues. The CDR3 is CASSQDPAGPGTDTQYF. For the CDR3, the DNA is TGCGCCAGCAGCCAAGATCCGGCGGGCCCGGGGACAGATACGCAGTATTTT.

The rearrangement joins TRBV7-9 to TRBJ1-4, with no clear D. Per the germline V gene, CDR1 is SEHNR and CDR2 is FQNEAQ (reference sequence). V was shortened by 1 base and J by 4 bases, with 7 bases between the two germline ends. The CDR3 length is 14 residues. This CDR3 reads CASSLVGLNEKLFF. The DNA of the CDR3 is TGTGCCAGCAGCTTAGTGGGTCTTAATGAAAAACTGTTTTTT. The whole variable domain, remainder taken from reference TRBV7-9 and TRBJ1-4, is DTGVSQNPRHKITKRGQNVTFRCDPISEHNRLYWYRQTLGQGPEFLTYFQNEAQLEKSRLLSDRFSAERPKGSFSTLEIQRTEQGDSAMYLCASSLVGLNEKLFFGSGTQLSVL.

This clone was seen once. The gene calls are TRBV7-9 and TRBJ2-2; TRBD1 matches at 7 bases. Germline V gene lookup returns CDR1 SEHNR and CDR2 FQNEAQ (reference sequence). This CDR3 has 15 amino acids. V dropped 4 bases and J dropped 7; count of bases not matched to a gene: 9. The CDR3 spells CASSSTRQGLGELFF. The CDR3 nucleotides read TGTGCCAGCAGCTCCACGCGACAGGGCCTCGGGGAGCTGTTTTTT.

The chain links TRBV5-8 to TRBJ1-5; D possibly corresponds to TRBD1 (5 bases). The V end was cut by 3 bases, the J end by 8 bases, with 15 bases between. CDR1 SGHTS and CDR2 YDEGEE come from the germline V gene. There are 14 residues in the CDR3. The CDR3 here is CASSSGTGSEPQHF. The DNA of the CDR3 is TGTGCCAGCAGCTCCGGGACGGGTAGCGAGCCCCAGCATTTT. The full variable domain, rest sourced from reference TRBV5-8 and TRBJ1-5, is EAGVTQSPTHLIKTRGQQATLRCSPISGHTSVYWYQQALGLGLQFLLWYDEGEERNRGNFPPRFSGRQFPNYSSELNVNALELEDSALYLCASSSGTGSEPQHFGDGTRLSIL.

On this clone: The junction differs from germline at one of its ends, possibly a read error. The genes are TRBV6-1 and TRBJ1-1; maybe TRBD1 (5 bases). The CDR3 runs to 16 residues. From germline, CDR1 is MNHNS and CDR2 SASEGT. The CDR3 region is CASSEAGREGNTEAFF. The CDR3 bases are TGTGCCAGCAGCGAAGCAGGCAGGGAGGGGAACACTGAAGCTTTCTTT.

The gene calls are TRBV5-6 and TRBJ2-7; the D call may be TRBD1 or TRBD2 (5 bases each). The CDR3 is 13 residues long. Trimming cost V 4 bases and J 6 bases, with 14 bases left between them. CDR1 is SGHDT, CDR2 YYEEEE, per germline. CDR3: CASSNGGTSEQYF. CDR3 DNA: TGTGCCAGCAGCAATGGGGGAACTTCCGAGCAGTACTTC.

This clone was observed a handful of times. V and J are TRBV5-1 and TRBJ2-5; possibly TRBD1 for D (6 bases). The V gene lost 1 base and the J gene lost 6 bases, with 22 bases spanning the gap. Germline CDR1 reads SGHRS; CDR2 reads YFSETQ. The CDR3 covers 17 residues. DNA for the CDR3: TGCGCCAGCAGCTTGCCCCTGCCCATAACAGGGATACAGACCCAGTACTTC. Encoded protein: CASSLPLPITGIQTQYF.

This clone was seen more than once but under ten times. This chain uses TRBV27 with TRBJ2-1, with D perhaps TRBD2 (5 bases). This CDR3 has 14 amino acids. Trimming pared 4 bases from V and 5 bases from J, leaving 12 bases between. The germline CDR1 and CDR2 sequences are MNHEY and SMNVEV (reference sequence). The CDR3 loop reads CASSSDYTHNEQFF. DNA for the CDR3: TGTGCCAGCAGTTCAGACTATACACACAATGAGCAGTTCTTC.